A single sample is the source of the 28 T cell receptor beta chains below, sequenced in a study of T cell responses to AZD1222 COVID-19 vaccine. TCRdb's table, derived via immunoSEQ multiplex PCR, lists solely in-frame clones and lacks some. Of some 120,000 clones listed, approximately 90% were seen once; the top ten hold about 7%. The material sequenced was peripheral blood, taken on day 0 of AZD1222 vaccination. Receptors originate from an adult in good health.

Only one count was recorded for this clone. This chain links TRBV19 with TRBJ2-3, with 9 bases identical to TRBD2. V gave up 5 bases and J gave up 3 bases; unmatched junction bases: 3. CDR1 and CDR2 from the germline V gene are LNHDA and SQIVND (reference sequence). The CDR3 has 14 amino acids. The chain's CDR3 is CASSLTSGTDTQYF. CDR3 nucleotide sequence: TGTGCCAGTAGTTTAACTAGCGGGACAGATACGCAGTATTTT.

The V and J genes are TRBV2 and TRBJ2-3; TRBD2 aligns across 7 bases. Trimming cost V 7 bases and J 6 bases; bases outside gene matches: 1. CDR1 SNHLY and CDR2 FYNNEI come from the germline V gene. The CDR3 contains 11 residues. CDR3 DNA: TGTGCCAGCATGGGGGGGGATACGCAGTATTTT. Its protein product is CASMGGDTQYF. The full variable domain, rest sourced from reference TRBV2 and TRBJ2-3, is EPEVTQTPSHQVTQMGQEVILRCVPISNHLYFYWYRQILGQKVEFLVSFYNNEISEKSEIFDDQFSVERPDGSNFTLKIRSTKLEDSAMYFCASMGGDTQYFGPGTRLTVL.

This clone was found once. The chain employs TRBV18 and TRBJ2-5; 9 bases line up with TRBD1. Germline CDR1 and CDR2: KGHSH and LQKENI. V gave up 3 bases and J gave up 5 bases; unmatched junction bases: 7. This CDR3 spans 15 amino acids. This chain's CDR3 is CASSPRTGEGETQYF. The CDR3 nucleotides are TGTGCCAGCTCACCCAGGACAGGGGAGGGGGAGACCCAGTACTTC.

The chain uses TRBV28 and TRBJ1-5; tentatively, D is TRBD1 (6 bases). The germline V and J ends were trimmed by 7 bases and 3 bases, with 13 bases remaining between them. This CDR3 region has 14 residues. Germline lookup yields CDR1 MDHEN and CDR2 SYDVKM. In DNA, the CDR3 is TGTGCCAGCACTACTGGACAGAACAATCAGCCCCAGCATTTT. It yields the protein CASTTGQNNQPQHF.

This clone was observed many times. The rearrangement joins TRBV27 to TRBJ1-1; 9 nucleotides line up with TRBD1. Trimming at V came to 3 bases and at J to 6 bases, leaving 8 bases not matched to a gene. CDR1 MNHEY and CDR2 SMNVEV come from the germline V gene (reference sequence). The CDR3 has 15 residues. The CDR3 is CASSFTGQGLPEAFF. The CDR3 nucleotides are TGTGCCAGCAGTTTTACGGGACAGGGTTTACCTGAAGCTTTCTTT.

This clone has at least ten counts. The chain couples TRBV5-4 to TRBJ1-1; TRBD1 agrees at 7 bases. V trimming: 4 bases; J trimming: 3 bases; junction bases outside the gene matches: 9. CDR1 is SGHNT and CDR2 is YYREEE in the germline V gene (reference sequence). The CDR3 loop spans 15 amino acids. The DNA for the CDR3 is TGTGCCAGCAGCCCTCGACAGGGTGCCCACACTGAAGCTTTCTTT. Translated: CASSPRQGAHTEAFF. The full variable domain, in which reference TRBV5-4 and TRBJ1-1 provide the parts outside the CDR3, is ETGVTQSPTHLIKTRGQQVTLRCSSQSGHNTVSWYQQALGQGPQFIFQYYREEENGRGNFPPRFSGLQFPNYSSELNVNALELDDSALYLCASSPRQGAHTEAFFGQGTRLTVV.

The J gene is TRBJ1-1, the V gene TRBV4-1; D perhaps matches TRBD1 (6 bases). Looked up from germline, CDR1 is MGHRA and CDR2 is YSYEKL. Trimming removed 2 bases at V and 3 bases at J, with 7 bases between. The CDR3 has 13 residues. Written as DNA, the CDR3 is TGCGCCAGCAGCCAACAGGGGTACACTGAAGCTTTCTTT. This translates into CASSQQGYTEAFF.

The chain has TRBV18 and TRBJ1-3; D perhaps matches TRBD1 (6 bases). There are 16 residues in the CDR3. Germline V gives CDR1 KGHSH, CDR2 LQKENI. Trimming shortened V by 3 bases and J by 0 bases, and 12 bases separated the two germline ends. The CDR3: CASSPQWDISGNTIYF. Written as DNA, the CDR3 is TGTGCCAGCTCACCCCAATGGGACATCTCTGGAAACACCATATATTTT.

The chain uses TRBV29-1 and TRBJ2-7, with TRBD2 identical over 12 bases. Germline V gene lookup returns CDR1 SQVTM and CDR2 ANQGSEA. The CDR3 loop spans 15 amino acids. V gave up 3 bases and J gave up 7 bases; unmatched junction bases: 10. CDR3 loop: CSVELLAGGRREQYF. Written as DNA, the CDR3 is TGCAGCGTTGAGCTGCTAGCGGGAGGGCGGCGGGAGCAGTACTTC.

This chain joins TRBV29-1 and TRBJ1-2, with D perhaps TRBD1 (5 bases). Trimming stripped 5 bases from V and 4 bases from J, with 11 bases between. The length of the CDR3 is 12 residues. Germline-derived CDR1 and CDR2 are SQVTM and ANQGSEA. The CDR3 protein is CSVTHRIYGYTF. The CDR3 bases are TGCAGCGTTACACACAGGATCTATGGCTACACCTTC.

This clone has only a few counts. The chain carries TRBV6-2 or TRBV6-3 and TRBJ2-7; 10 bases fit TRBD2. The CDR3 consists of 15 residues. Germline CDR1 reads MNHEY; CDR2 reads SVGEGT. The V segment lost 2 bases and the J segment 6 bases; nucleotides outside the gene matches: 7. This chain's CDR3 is CASSYDSGRNREQYF. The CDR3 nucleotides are TGTGCCAGCAGTTACGATAGCGGGAGGAACCGCGAGCAGTACTTC.

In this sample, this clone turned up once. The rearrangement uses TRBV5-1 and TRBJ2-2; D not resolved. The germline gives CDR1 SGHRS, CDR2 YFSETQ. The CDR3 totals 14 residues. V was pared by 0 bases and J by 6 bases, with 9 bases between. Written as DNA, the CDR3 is TGCGCCAGCAGCTTGGACCGAAATCCCGGGGAGCTGTTTTTT. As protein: CASSLDRNPGELFF.

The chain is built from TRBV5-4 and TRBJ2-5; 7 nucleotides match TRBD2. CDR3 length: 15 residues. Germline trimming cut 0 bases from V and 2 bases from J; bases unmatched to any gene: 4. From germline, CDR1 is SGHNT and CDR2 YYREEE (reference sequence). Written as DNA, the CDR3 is TGTGCCAGCAGCTTGGCGGGACTACTGCAAGAGACCCAGTACTTC. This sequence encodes CASSLAGLLQETQYF.

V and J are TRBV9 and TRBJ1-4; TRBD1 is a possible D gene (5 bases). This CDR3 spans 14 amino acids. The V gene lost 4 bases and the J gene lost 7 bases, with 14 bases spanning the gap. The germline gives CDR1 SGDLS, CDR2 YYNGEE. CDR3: CASSRDLRGEKLFF. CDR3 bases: TGTGCCAGCAGCCGGGACCTAAGGGGTGAAAAACTGTTTTTT.

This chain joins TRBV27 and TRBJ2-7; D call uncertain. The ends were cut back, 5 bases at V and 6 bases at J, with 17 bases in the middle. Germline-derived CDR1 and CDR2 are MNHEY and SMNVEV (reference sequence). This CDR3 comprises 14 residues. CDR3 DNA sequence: TGTGCCAGCAGTCCCAACTCCTTCCTTGTCGAGCAGTACTTC. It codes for CASSPNSFLVEQYF.

The CDR3 here is CASVVAGGYNEQFF. The CDR3 nucleotides read TGTGCCAGCGTGGTAGCGGGAGGCTACAATGAGCAGTTCTTC. This rearrangement joins TRBV2 to TRBJ2-1; TRBD2 matches at 10 bases. From germline, CDR1 is SNHLY and CDR2 FYNNEI. The CDR3 spans 14 residues. The V and J ends lost 8 bases and 3 bases, in that order; junction bases with no gene match: 4.

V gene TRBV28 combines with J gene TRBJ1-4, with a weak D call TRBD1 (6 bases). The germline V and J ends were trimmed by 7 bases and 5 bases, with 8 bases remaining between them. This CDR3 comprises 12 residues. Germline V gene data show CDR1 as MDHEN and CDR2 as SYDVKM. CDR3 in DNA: TGTGCCAGCACAGGGGTCAATGAAAAACTGTTTTTT. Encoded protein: CASTGVNEKLFF.

CDR3 loop: CASSEYTGELFF. CDR3 coding DNA: TGTGCCAGCAGTGAATACACCGGGGAGCTGTTTTTT. This sequence joins TRBV2 and TRBJ2-2; D is uncertain. V was shortened by 2 bases and J by 3 bases, with 1 base between the two germline ends. The CDR3 is 12 amino acids. The germline V gene has CDR1 SNHLY and CDR2 FYNNEI.

In DNA, the CDR3 is TGTGCCAGTAAGAGGAGTAGCACAGATACGCAGTATTTT. As protein: CASKRSSTDTQYF. The chain has TRBV19 and TRBJ2-3; D call uncertain. Per the germline V gene, CDR1 is LNHDA and CDR2 is SQIVND (reference sequence). V was cut by 7 bases and J by 0 bases, with 8 bases left in between. The CDR3 is 13 residues long. The whole variable domain, remainder taken from reference TRBV19 and TRBJ2-3, is DGGITQSPKYLFRKEGQNVTLSCEQNLNHDAMYWYRQDPGQGLRLIYYSQIVNDFQKGDIAEGYSVSREKKESFPLTVTSAQKNPTAFYLCASKRSSTDTQYFGPGTRLTVL.

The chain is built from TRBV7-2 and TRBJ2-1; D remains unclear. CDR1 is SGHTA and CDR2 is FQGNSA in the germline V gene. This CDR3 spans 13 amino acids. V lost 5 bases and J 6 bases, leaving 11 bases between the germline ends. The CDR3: CASSESPVNEQFF. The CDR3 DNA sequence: TGTGCCAGCAGCGAAAGCCCAGTCAATGAGCAGTTCTTC.

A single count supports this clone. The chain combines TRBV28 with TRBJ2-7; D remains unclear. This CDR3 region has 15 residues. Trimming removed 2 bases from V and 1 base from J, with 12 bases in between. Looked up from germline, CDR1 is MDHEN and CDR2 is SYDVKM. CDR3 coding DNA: TGTGCCAGCAGTTTAAATCCCCGAGGATCCTACGAGCAGTACTTC. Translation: CASSLNPRGSYEQYF.

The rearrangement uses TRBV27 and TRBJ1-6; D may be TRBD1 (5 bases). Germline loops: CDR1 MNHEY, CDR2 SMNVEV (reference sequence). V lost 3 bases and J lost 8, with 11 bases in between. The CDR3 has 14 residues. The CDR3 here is CASSFGRADSPLHF. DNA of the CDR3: TGTGCCAGCAGTTTTGGCAGGGCGGATTCACCCCTCCACTTT.

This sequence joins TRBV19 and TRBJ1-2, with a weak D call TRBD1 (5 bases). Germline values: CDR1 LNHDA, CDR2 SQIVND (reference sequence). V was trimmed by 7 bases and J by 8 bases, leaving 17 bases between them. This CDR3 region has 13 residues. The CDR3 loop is CASTPHGGGGYTF. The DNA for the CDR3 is TGTGCCAGTACGCCCCACGGGGGGGGAGGCTACACCTTC.

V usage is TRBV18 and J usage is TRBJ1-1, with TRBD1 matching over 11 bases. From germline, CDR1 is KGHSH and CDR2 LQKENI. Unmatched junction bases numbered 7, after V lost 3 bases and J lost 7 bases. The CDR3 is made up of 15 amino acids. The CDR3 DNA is TGTGCCAGCTCACCCGGACAGGGGGCGGACCGTGAAGCTTTCTTT. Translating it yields CASSPGQGADREAFF.

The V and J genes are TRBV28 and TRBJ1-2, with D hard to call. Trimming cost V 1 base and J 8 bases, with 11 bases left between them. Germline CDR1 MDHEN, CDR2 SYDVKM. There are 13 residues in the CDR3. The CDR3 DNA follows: TGTGCCAGCAGTTTATCCTCCCCGCGGGGCTACACCTTC. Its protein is CASSLSSPRGYTF.

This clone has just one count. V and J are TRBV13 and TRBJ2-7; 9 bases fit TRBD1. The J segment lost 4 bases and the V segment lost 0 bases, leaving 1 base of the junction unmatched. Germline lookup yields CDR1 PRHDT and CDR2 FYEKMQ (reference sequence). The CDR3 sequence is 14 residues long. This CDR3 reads CASSLGGQGYEQYF. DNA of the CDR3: TGTGCCAGCAGCTTAGGAGGACAGGGGTACGAGCAGTACTTC. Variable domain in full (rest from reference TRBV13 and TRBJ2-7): AAGVIQSPRHLIKEKRETATLKCYPIPRHDTVYWYQQGPGQDPQFLISFYEKMQSDKGSIPDRFSAQQFSDYHSELNMSSLELGDSALYFCASSLGGQGYEQYFGPGTRLTVT.

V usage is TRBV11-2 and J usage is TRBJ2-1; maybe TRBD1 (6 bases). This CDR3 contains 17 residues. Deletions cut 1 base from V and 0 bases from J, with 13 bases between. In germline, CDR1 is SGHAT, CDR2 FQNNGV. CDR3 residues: CASSLVRRGSSYNEQFF. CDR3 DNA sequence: TGTGCCAGCAGCTTAGTACGTAGGGGGAGCTCCTACAATGAGCAGTTCTTC.

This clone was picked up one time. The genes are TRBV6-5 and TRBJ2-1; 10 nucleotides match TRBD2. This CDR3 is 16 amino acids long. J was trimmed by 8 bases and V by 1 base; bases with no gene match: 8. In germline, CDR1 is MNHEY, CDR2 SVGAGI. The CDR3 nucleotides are TGTGCCAGCAGTTACTTAACTAGCGGGAATTATGATGAGCAGTTCTTC. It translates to CASSYLTSGNYDEQFF.